The sequence of this T cell receptor (beta chain) was determined in a study of blood T cell repertoires in COVID-19. Study-level background: The United States, Italy and Spain provided the acute and convalescent COVID-19 samples.

Losses at the gene ends were 2 bases for V and 1 base for J; bases not matched to a gene: 7. This CDR3 is built from 16 residues. The germline V gene has CDR1 SGHDT and CDR2 YYEEEE. The study drew participants aged about 18 to 89 years from under 30 US areas. Cohort 3 recovery required two negative PCRs, clearance, or symptom resolution. This clone has just a few counts. Only in-frame clones appear in the TCRdb table, and some are missing; sequencing was by immunoSEQ multiplex PCR. Here the sample spans around 160,000 clones, approximately 80% being singletons. This sequence was found in a man aged 40-50 years who had recovered from COVID-19. The sample was PBMCs or T cells enriched from blood (not recorded which). The rearrangement joins TRBV5-6 to TRBJ1-1; 8 bases are shared with TRBD1. The CDR3 sequence: CASSFGPGTGNTEAFF. CDR3 DNA: TGTGCCAGCAGCTTTGGACCCGGGACAGGGAACACTGAAGCTTTCTTT.